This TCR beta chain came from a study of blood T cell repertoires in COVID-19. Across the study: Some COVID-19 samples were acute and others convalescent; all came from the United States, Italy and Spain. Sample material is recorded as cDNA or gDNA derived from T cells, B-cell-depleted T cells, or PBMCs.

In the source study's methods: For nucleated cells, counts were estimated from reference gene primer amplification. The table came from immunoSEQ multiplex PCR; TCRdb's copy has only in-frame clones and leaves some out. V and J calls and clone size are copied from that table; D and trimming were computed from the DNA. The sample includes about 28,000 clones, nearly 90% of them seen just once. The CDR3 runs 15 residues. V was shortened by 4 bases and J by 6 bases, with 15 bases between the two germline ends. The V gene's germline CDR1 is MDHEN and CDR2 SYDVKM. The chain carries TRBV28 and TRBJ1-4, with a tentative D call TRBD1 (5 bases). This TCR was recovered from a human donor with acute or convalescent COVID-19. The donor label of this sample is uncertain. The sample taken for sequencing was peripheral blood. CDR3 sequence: CASSWPRRGDEKLFF. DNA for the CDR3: TGTGCCAGCAGTTGGCCGAGGAGGGGTGATGAAAAACTGTTTTTT. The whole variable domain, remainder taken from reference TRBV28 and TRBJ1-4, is DVKVTQSSRYLVKRTGEKVFLECVQDMDHENMFWYRQDPGLGLRLIYFSYDVKMKEKGDIPEGYSVSREKKERFSLILESASTNQTSMYLCASSWPRRGDEKLFFGSGTQLSVL.